This section outlines one TCR beta chain sequence together with its context. Its matching antigen is unknown. This sample is part of a study of cytomegalovirus exposure and HLA in healthy donors. Study-level points and caveats: The study dropped some indistinguishable V segments, TRBV6-2 and TRBV6-3 among them. Several of the most significant clusters appeared, in a later analysis, to be linked to common viral pathogens. Cytomegalovirus association was assigned to around 150 TCR beta chains.

The PCR contained 60 Vbeta and 13 Jbeta primers. Libraries were prepared by immunoSEQ multiplex PCR; TCRdb keeps only in-frame clonotypes and omits some of them. This table has about 120,000 clones, around 76% appearing once. All the people who gave samples were healthy bone marrow donors. This CDR3 has 14 amino acids. V shed 3 bases and J shed 0 bases, with 3 bases lying between them. The germline V gene encodes CDR1 MNHEY and CDR2 SMNVEV (reference sequence). The clonotype comes from a man aged 55 to 70 in good health and CMV-seropositive. Sample: PBMCs. The chain employs TRBV27 and TRBJ2-6, with D hard to call. This CDR3 is CASSFLSGANVLTF. Written as DNA, the CDR3 is TGTGCCAGCAGTTTCCTCTCTGGGGCCAACGTCCTGACTTTC.